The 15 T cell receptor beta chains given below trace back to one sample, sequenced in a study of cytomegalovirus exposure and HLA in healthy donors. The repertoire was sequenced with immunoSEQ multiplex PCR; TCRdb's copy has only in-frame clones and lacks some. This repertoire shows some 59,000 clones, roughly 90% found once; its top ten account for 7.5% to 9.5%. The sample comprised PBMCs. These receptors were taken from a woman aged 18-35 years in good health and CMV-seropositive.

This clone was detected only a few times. This CDR3 reads CASSGTSGVTDTQYF. The CDR3 DNA reads TGTGCCAGTAGTGGGACTAGCGGGGTGACAGATACGCAGTATTTT. The chain links TRBV19 to TRBJ2-3, with 13 bases matching TRBD2. Trimming at V came to 5 bases and at J to 3 bases, leaving 2 bases not matched to a gene. This CDR3 contains 15 residues. In germline, CDR1 is LNHDA, CDR2 SQIVND (reference sequence).

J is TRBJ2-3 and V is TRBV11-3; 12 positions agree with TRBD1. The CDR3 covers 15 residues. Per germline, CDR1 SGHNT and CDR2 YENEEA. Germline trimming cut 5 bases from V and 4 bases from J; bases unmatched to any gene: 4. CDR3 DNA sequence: TGTGCCAGCAGCATCGGGACAGGGGGCGCAGATACGCAGTATTTT. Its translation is CASSIGTGGADTQYF.

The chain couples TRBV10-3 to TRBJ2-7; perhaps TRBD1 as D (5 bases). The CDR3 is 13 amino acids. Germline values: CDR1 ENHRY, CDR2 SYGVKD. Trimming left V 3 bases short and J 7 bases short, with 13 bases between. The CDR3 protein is CAISDGDPGEQYF. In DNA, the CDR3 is TGTGCCATCAGTGATGGTGACCCAGGGGAGCAGTACTTC.

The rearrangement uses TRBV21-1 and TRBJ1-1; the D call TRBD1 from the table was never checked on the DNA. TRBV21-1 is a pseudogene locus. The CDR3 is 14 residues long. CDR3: CASSKPDSCPEAFF. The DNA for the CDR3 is TGTGCCAGCAGCAAACCTGACAGCTGCCCCGAAGCTTTCTTT.

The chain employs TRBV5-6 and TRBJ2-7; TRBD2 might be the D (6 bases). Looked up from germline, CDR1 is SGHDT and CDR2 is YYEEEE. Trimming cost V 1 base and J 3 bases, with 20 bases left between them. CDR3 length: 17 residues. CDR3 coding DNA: TGTGCCAGCAGCTTGTATGGGGGAGGAGCAATAAACTACGAGCAGTACTTC. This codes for CASSLYGGGAINYEQYF.

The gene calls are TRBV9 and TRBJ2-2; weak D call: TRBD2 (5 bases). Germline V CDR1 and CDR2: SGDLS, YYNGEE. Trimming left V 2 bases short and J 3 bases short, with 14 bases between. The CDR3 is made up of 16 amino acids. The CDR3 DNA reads TGTGCCAGCAGCGTTTCTCTTCGGCGGGACACCGGGGAGCTGTTTTTT. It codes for CASSVSLRRDTGELFF.

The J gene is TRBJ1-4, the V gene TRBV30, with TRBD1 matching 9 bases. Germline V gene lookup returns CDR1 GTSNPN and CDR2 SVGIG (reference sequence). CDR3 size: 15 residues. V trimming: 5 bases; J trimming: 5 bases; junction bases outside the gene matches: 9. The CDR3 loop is CAWLPGQGTNEKLFF. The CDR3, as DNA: TGTGCCTGGCTTCCGGGACAGGGTACGAATGAAAAACTGTTTTTT.

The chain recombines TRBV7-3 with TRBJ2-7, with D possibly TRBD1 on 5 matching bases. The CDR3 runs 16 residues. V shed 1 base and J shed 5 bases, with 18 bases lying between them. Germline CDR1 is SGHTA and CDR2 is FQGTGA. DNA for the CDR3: TGTGCCAGCAGCTTAATTTCCAGGGTCGATCCTCACGAGCAGTACTTC. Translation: CASSLISRVDPHEQYF. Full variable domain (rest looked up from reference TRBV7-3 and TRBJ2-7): GAGVSQTPSNKVTEKGKYVELRCDPISGHTALYWYRQSLGQGPEFLIYFQGTGAADDSGLPNDRFFAVRPEGSVSTLKIQRTERGDSAVYLCASSLISRVDPHEQYFGPGTRLTVT.

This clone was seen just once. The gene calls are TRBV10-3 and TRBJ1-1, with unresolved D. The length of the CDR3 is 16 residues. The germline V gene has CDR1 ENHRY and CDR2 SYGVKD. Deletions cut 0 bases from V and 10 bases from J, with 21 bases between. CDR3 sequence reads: CAISESALSGEIGAFF. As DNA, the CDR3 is TGTGCCATCAGTGAGTCGGCCCTTTCCGGGGAAATCGGAGCTTTCTTT.

The DNA of the CDR3 is TGCAGCGTGTTAGCGGGGGAAACCGGGGAGCTGTTTTTT. Protein product: CSVLAGETGELFF. The rearrangement uses TRBV29-1 and TRBJ2-2; 9 positions agree with TRBD2. Trimming at V came to 6 bases and at J to 5 bases, leaving 4 bases not matched to a gene. CDR1 is SQVTM, CDR2 ANQGSEA, per germline. The CDR3 covers 13 residues.

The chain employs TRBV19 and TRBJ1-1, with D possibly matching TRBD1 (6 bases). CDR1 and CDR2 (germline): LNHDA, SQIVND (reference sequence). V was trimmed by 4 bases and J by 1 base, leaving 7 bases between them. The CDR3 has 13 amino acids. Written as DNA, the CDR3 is TGTGCCAGTAGTAGGGGACAGAACACTGAAGCTTTCTTT. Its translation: CASSRGQNTEAFF.

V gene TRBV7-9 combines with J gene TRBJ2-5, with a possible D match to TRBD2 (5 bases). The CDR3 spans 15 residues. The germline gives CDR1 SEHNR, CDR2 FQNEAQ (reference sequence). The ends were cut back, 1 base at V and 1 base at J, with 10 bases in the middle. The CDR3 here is CASSLGGAFQETQYF. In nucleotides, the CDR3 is TGTGCCAGCAGCTTAGGGGGAGCATTCCAAGAGACCCAGTACTTC.

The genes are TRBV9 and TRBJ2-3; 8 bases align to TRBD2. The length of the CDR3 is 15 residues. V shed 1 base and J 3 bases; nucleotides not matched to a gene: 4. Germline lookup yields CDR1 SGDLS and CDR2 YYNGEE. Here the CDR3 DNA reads TGTGCCAGCAGCGTATACCAGCGGGGGACAGATACGCAGTATTTT. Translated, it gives CASSVYQRGTDTQYF.

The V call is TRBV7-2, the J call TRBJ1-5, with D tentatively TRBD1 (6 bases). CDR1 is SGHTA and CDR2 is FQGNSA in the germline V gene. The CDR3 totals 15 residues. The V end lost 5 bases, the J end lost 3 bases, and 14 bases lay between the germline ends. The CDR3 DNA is TGTGCCAGCAGCGGAGTGACAGGTTCCAATCAGCCCCAGCATTTT. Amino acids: CASSGVTGSNQPQHF.

For the CDR3, the DNA is TGCGCCAGCAGCGAGGACAGGGCAGTTTATGGCTACACCTTC. This sequence encodes CASSEDRAVYGYTF. V is TRBV5-1 and J is TRBJ1-2, with 8 bases fitting TRBD1. The V gene's germline CDR1 is SGHRS and CDR2 YFSETQ. With V trimmed by 4 bases and J by 5 bases, 7 bases remained unmatched. The CDR3 is made up of 14 amino acids.